This T cell receptor beta chain was identified during a study of vaccination and CD4 T cells after COVID-19. With respect to this clonotype: Its antigen is not known.

V was pared by 7 bases and J by 5 bases, with 18 bases between. This CDR3 has 15 amino acids. In germline, CDR1 is MDHEN, CDR2 SYDVKM. Oncomine TCR Beta short-read sequencing was applied to DNA from cultured CD4+ T cells. One entry per CDR3 protein, called by TCRdb with MiXCR from the PCR reads. The table shows about 13,000 distinct CDR3 sequences, with nearly 45% occurring only once. Regarding treatment: roughly ten-day PBMC culture with coronavirus spike peptide pools or control peptides (ViraFEST assay). A half-volume replacement of the medium with fresh IL-2 medium was performed on days 3 and 7. Sequenced material: CD4+ T cells from blood, cultured in vitro, taken after SARS-CoV-2 vaccination. The V and J genes are TRBV28 and TRBJ1-5; weak D call: TRBD1 (6 bases). The receptor was derived from a human donor who had recovered from COVID-19. As DNA, the CDR3 is TGTGCCAGCAAGGTTTCTCTGGGGGGCGATCAGCCCCAGCATTTT. Translated: CASKVSLGGDQPQHF.